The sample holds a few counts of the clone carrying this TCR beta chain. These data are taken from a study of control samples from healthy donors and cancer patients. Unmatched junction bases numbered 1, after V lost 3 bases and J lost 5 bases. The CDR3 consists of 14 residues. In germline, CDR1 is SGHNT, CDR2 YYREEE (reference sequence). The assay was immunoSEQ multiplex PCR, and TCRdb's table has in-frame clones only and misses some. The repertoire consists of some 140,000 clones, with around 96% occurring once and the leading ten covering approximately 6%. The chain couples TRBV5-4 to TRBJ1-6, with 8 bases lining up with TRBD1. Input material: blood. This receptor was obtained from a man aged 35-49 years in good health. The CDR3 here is CASSWTGHNSPLHF. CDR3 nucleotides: TGTGCCAGCAGCTGGACAGGGCATAATTCACCCCTCCACTTT.